This section outlines one T cell receptor (beta chain) sequence together with its context. Clones were sequenced by immunoSEQ multiplex PCR, and TCRdb holds only the in-frame ones, with some missing. The sample includes 2 million or so clones, approximately 95% of them seen just once. Terminally differentiated effector memory CD45RA+ cells were left out of the naive CD8 fraction, which was CD45RO-negative and positively selected for CCR7. This entry is derived from a study of shared clonotypes between healthy human individuals. CDR3 length equals 14 residues. V lost 3 bases to trimming and J lost 6 bases; unmatched junction nucleotides: 4. CDR1 is SQVTM, CDR2 ANQGSEA, per germline.

The receptor comes from a man between 18 and 29 years old in good health. Sequenced material: naive CD8+ T cells sorted from blood. The chain carries TRBV29-1 and TRBJ1-4; TRBD1 matches 10 bases. CDR3 protein: CSVDAGTGDEKLFF. The CDR3 coding sequence is TGCAGCGTTGACGCCGGGACAGGGGATGAAAAACTGTTTTTT.